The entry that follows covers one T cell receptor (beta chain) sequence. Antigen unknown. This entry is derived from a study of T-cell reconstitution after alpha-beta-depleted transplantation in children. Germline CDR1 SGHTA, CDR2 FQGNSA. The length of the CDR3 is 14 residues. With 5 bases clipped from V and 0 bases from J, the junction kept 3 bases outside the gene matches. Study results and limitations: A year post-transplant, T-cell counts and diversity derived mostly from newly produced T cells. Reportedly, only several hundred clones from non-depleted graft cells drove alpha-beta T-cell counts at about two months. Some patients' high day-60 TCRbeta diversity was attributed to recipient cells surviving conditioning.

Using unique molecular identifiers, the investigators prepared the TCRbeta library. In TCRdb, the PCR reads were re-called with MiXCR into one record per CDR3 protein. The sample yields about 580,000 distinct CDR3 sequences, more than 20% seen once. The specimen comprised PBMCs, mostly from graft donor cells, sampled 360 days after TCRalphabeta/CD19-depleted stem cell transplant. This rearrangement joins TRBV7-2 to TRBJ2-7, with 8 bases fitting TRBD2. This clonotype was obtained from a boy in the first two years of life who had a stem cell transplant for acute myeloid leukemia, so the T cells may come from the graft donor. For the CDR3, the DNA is TGTGCCAGCAGCCCCGGGACTAGCTCCTACGAGCAGTACTTC. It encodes CASSPGTSSYEQYF.